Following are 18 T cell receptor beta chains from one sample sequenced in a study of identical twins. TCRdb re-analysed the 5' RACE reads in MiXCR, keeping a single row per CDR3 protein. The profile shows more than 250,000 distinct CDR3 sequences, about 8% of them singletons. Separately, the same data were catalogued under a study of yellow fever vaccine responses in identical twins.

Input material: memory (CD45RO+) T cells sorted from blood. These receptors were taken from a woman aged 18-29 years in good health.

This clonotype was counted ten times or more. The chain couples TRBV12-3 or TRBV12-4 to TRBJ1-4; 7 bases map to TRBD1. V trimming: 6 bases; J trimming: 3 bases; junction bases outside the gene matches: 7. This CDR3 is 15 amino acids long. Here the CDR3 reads CASSPPGGSNEKLFF. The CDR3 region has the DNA TGTGCCAGCAGCCCCCCAGGGGGATCTAATGAAAAACTGTTTTTT.

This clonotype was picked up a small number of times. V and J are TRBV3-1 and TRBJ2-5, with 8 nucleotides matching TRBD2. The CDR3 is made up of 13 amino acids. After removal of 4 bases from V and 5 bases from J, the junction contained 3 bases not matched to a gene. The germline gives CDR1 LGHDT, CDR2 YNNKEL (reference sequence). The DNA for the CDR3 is TGTGCCAGCAGCCTACCTAGCGGGGAGACCCAGTACTTC. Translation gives CASSLPSGETQYF.

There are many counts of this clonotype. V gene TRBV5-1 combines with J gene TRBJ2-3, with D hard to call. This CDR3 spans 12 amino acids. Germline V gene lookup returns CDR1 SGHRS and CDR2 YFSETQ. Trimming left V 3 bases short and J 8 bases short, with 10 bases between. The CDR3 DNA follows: TGCGCCAGCAGCTATGACCTATCTACGCAGTATTTT. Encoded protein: CASSYDLSTQYF.

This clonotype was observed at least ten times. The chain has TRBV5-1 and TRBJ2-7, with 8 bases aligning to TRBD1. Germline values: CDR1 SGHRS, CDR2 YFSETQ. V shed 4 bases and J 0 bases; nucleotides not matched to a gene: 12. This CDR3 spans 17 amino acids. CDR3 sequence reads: CASSPALGTGRSYEQYF. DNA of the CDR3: TGCGCCAGCAGCCCCGCCTTAGGGACAGGTCGCTCCTACGAGCAGTACTTC. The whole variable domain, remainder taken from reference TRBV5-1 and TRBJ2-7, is KAGVTQTPRYLIKTRGQQVTLSCSPISGHRSVSWYQQTPGQGLQFLFEYFSETQRNKGNFPGRFSGRQFSNSRSEMNVSTLELGDSALYLCASSPALGTGRSYEQYFGPGTRLTVT.

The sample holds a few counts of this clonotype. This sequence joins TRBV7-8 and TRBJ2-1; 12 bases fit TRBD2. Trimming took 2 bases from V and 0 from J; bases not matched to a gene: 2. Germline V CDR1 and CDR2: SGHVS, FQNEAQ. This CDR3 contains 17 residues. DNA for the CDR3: TGTGCCAGCAGCTTACGGACTAGCGGGGCCTCCTACAATGAGCAGTTCTTC. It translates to CASSLRTSGASYNEQFF.

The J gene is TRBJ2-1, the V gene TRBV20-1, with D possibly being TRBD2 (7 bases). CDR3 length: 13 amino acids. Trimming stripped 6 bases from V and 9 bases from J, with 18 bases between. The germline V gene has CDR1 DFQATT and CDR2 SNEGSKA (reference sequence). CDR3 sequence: CSAPRGAGGEQFF. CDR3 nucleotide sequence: TGCAGTGCCCCTCGGGGGGCAGGCGGTGAGCAGTTCTTC.

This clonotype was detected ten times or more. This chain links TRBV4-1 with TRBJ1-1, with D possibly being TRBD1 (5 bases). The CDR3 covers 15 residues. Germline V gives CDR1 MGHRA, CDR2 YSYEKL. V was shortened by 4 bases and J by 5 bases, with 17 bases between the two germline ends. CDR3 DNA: TGCGCCAGCAGCCGATCCGGGACGCCTCTAACTGAAGCTTTCTTT. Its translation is CASSRSGTPLTEAFF.

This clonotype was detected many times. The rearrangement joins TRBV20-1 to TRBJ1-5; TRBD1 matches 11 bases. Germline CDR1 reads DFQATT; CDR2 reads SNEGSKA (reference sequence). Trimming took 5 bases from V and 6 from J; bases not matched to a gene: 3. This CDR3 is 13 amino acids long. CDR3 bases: TGCAGTGCTGGGGACAGGGGGATTCAGCCCCAGCATTTT. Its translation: CSAGDRGIQPQHF.

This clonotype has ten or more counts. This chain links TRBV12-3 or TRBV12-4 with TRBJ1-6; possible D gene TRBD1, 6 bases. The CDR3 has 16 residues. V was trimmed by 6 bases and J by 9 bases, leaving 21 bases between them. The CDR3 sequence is CASSRGRGAIASPLHF. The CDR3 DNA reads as TGTGCCAGCAGCAGGGGTAGGGGGGCAATAGCTTCACCCCTCCACTTT.

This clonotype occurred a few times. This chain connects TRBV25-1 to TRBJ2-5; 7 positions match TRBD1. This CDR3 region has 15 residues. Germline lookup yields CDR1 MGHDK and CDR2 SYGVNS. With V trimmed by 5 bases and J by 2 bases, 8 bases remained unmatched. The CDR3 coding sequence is TGTGCCAGCAGTACTATCGGGACAGTTCAAGAGACCCAGTACTTC. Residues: CASSTIGTVQETQYF.

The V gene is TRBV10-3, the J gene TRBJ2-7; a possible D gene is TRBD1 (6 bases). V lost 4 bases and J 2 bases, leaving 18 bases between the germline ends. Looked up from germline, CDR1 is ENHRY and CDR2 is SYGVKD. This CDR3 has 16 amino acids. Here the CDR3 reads CAISGEQGHRTYEQYV. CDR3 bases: TGTGCCATCAGTGGAGAACAGGGACACCGCACCTACGAGCAGTACGTC.

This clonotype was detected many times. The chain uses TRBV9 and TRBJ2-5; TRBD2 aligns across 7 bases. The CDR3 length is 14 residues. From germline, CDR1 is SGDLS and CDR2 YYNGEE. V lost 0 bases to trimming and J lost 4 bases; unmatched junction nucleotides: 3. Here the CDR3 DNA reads TGTGCCAGCAGCGTAGAGTTAGCGGGAGAGACCCAGTACTTC. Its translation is CASSVELAGETQYF.

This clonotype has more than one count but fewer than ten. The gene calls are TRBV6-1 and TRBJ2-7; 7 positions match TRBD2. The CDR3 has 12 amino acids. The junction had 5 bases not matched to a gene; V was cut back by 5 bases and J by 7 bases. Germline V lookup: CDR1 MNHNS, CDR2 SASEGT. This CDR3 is CASSQRGREQYV. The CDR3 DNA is TGTGCCAGCAGTCAGCGGGGTCGGGAGCAGTACGTC.

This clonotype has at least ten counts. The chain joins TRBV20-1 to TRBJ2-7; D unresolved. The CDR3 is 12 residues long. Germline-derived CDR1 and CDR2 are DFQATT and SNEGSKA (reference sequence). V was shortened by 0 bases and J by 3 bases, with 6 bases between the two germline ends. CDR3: CSARDKFYEQYF. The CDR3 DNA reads TGCAGTGCTAGAGATAAATTCTACGAGCAGTACTTC.

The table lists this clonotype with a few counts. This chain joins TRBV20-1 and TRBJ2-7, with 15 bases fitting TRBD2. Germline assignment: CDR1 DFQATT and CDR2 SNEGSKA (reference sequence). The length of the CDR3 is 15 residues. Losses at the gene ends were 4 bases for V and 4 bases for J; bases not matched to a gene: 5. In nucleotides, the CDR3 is TGCAGTGCTAACTCCGGGACTAGCGGGGGGTACGAGCAGTACTTC. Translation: CSANSGTSGGYEQYF.

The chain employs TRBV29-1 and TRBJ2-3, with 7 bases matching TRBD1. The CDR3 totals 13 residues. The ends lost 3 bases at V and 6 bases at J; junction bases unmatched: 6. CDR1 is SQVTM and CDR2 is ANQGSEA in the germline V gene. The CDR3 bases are TGCAGCGTTGACGGCAGGGGGACGGATACGCAGTATTTT. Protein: CSVDGRGTDTQYF.

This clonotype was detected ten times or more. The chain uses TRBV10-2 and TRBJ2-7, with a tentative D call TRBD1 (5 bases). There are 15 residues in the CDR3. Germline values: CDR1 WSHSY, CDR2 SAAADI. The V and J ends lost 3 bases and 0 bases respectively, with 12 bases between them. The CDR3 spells CASSEGVRASYEQYF. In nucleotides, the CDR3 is TGCGCCAGCAGTGAAGGGGTACGGGCCTCCTACGAGCAGTACTTC.

CDR3: CASSEFLSGQEKTQYF. For the CDR3, the DNA is TGTGCCAGCAGTGAATTCTTATCGGGACAGGAAAAGACCCAGTACTTC. The chain carries TRBV25-1 and TRBJ2-5; TRBD1 agrees at 8 bases. With V trimmed by 1 base and J by 6 bases, 10 bases remained unmatched. The CDR3 covers 16 residues. The germline V gene has CDR1 MGHDK and CDR2 SYGVNS.